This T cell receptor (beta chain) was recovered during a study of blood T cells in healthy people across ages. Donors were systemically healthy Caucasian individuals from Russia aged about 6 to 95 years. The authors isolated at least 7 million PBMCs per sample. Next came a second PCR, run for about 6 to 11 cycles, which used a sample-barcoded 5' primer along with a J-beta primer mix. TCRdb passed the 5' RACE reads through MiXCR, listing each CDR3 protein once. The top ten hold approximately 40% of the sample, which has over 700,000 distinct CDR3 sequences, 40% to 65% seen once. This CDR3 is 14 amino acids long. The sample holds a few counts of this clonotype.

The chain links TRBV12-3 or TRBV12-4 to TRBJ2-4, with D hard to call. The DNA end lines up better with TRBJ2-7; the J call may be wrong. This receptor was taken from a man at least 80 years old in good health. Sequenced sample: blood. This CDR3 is CASSLDTQADEQYF. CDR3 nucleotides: TGTGCCAGCAGTTTAGACACCCAAGCCGACGAGCAGTACTTC.